The rows below give T cell receptor beta chains drawn from one sample of a study of blood T cell repertoires in COVID-19. TCRdb's copy holds only in-frame clones and misses some; the assay was immunoSEQ multiplex PCR. The sample contains hundreds of thousands of clones, 70% to 90% of which appear only once. Input material: peripheral blood. The receptors come from a woman in her twenties or thirties with active or convalescent COVID-19. CDR3s include the opening cysteine and the closing phenylalanine or tryptophan. A D gene is named only where the DNA matches it firmly. Size tells how often a clone was seen (once, few, many) or the class of an expanded clone, and some rows leave it out.

clone size	J gene	D gene	V gene	CDR3 DNA	CDR3 protein
NA	TRBJ1-2	NA	TRBV6-1	TGTGCCAGCAGTGAAGGGCACAAAACCTATGGCTACACCTTC	CASSEGHKTYGYTF
NA	TRBJ2-3	TRBD1	TRBV10-1	TGCGCCAGCAGACCTGGACAGGCCAGCACAGATACGCAGTATTTT	CASRPGQASTDTQYF
NA	TRBJ2-2	NA	TRBV5-1	TGCGCCACCACGGACTACCCCAACACCGGGGAGCTGTTTTTT	CATTDYPNTGELFF
once	TRBJ1-5	NA	TRBV28	TGTGCCAGCAGTTTTCCGGACAGACTCAGAGTTGATCAGCCCCAGCATTTT	CASSFPDRLRVDQPQHF
NA	TRBJ1-1	NA	TRBV10-3	TGTGCCATCAGTGTAACTCTGAACACTGAAGCTTTCTTT	CAISVTLNTEAFF
NA	TRBJ2-3	TRBD1	TRBV7-6	TGTGCCAGCAGCTTAATGGACAGGGGTACAGATACGCAGTATTTT	CASSLMDRGTDTQYF
NA	TRBJ1-4	NA	TRBV5-1	TGCGCCAGCAGCTTGGATCCGGGGGTGGGTGAAAAACTGTTTTTT	CASSLDPGVGEKLFF
NA	TRBJ1-4	TRBD1	TRBV2	TGTGCCAAGGGGGACAGGGGCGCTGAAAAACTGTTTTTT	CAKGDRGAEKLFF
NA	TRBJ1-5	TRBD1	TRBV27	TGTGCCAGCAGTCTAGGGACAGGCCCTAATCAGCCCCAGCATTTT	CASSLGTGPNQPQHF
NA	TRBJ2-3	TRBD1	TRBV19	TGTGCCAGTAAATCGCAGGGGGTTTTGAACACAGGGGAATTTACAAACACAGATACGCAGTATTTT	CASKSQGVLNTGEFTNTDTQYF
NA	TRBJ1-2	NA	TRBV27	TGTGCCAGCAGTTTCCGGGACACAGGCTATGGCTACACCTTC	CASSFRDTGYGYTF
NA	TRBJ1-2	TRBD1	TRBV29-1	TGCAGCGTTGTTGATTCGTCGCAGACAGGGAACTATGGCTACACCTTC	CSVVDSSQTGNYGYTF
NA	TRBJ1-1	NA	TRBV5-1	TGCGCCAGCAGCCCCCCGGGACAGAACACTGAAGCTTTCTTT	CASSPPGQNTEAFF
NA	TRBJ1-1	NA	TRBV7-9	TGTGCCAGCAGCCAGAGGACAGTTGAAGCTTTCTTT	CASSQRTVEAFF
NA	TRBJ1-2	TRBD1	TRBV2	TGTGCCAGCAGAGAGACAGGGGAACATGGCTACACCTTC	CASRETGEHGYTF
NA	TRBJ1-2	NA	TRBV2	TGTGCCAGCAGTGCAAACTCAGGGGTGGTAGGCTACACCTTC	CASSANSGVVGYTF
NA	TRBJ2-3	NA	TRBV6-5	TGTGCCAGCAGTTACAGCTTATATGAAGGCACAGATACGCAGTATTTT	CASSYSLYEGTDTQYF
NA	TRBJ1-6	NA	TRBV28	TGTGCCAGCAGTTTCCCGCCCCCGGCAGGGGAGAATTCACCCCTCCACTTT	CASSFPPPAGENSPLHF
NA	TRBJ2-3	TRBD2	TRBV6-4	TGTGCCAGCAGTAGCGCGGGGGGTACAGATACGCAGTATTTT	CASSSAGGTDTQYF
NA	TRBJ1-1	TRBD1	TRBV4-1	TGCGCCAGCAGCCAAGTAGTAGGGGGCGGCACTGAAGCTTTCTTT	CASSQVVGGGTEAFF
NA	TRBJ1-1	TRBD1	TRBV29-1	TGCAGCGTCGTCACTCAGGGGGCCTCTGAAGCTTTCTTT	CSVVTQGASEAFF
NA	TRBJ1-1	NA	TRBV6-1	TGTGCCAGCAGTGAATGGTCATTGGTCCAGGGTACTGAAGCTTTCTTT	CASSEWSLVQGTEAFF
NA	TRBJ1-1	NA	TRBV9	TGTGCCAGCAGCGCCACGGGGGGGTCTGAAGCTTTCTTT	CASSATGGSEAFF
NA	TRBJ2-3	NA	TRBV6-5	TGTGCCAGCAGTTATTCCCCCCGAGATACGCAGTATTTT	CASSYSPRDTQYF
NA	TRBJ1-2	NA	TRBV29-1	TGCAGCGTTTCAGGTCACTATGGCTACACCTTC	CSVSGHYGYTF
NA	TRBJ1-2	TRBD1	TRBV3-1/TRBV3-2	TGTGCCAGCAGCCAGGATGGACAGGGAAAATATGGCTACACCTTC	CASSQDGQGKYGYTF
NA	TRBJ1-1	TRBD1	TRBV6-5	TGTGCCAGCAGACCTGGGACAGGGCTCACTGAAGCTTTCTTT	CASRPGTGLTEAFF
NA	TRBJ1-1	NA	TRBV19	TGTGCCAGTACCCTGGGGCCCGCAAGCCAAGCTTTCTTT	CASTLGPASQAFF
NA	TRBJ2-2	TRBD1	TRBV3-1/TRBV3-2	TGTGCCAGCAGCCAGTCCGCTAGGGGGCTGGGCACCGGGGAGCTGTTTTTT	CASSQSARGLGTGELFF
NA	TRBJ2-4	TRBD1	TRBV6-5	TGTGCCAGCACTCGGACAGGGGATGCCAAAAACATTCAGTACTTC	CASTRTGDAKNIQYF
once	TRBJ1-1	NA	TRBV12-1	TGTGCCAGCAGCTTTGGGTACGACAGGGGGCGCGGAGGGGACACTGAAGCTTTCTTT	CASSFGYDRGRGGDTEAFF
NA	TRBJ2-4	NA	TRBV18	TGTGCCAGCTCACCCAGACAGGAGCTAATAACCAAAAACATTCAGTACTTC	CASSPRQELITKNIQYF
NA	TRBJ2-7	NA	TRBV5-6	TGTGCCAGCAGCCTGTTTTCCGGCTACGAGCAGTACTTC	CASSLFSGYEQYF
NA	TRBJ1-2	NA	TRBV6-5	TGTGCCAGCAGTTATGGACAGACTAACTATGGCTACACCTTC	CASSYGQTNYGYTF
once	TRBJ2-1	TRBD1	TRBV6-4	TGTGCCAGCAGTGCCAGACAGGGGAATGAGCAGTTCTTC	CASSARQGNEQFF
NA	TRBJ1-2	TRBD1	TRBV19	TGTGCCAGCGGGACAGGGAATGGCTACACCTTC	CASGTGNGYTF
NA	TRBJ2-2	TRBD2	TRBV7-8	TGTGCCAGCAGCCCCGGGACTAGCTGGAACACCGGGGAGCTGTTTTTT	CASSPGTSWNTGELFF
NA	TRBJ2-7	TRBD2	TRBV7-2	TGTGCCAGCAGCCCACGCGGCTCCGGAGCGGGGGGGCTCTACGAGCAGTACTTC	CASSPRGSGAGGLYEQYF
NA	TRBJ1-2	TRBD1	TRBV7-9	TGTGCCAGCAGCGGGGACAGTCCTAACTATGGCTACACCTTC	CASSGDSPNYGYTF
NA	TRBJ1-4	NA	TRBV12-3/TRBV12-4	TGTGCCAGCAGTGTTCAGTGGGAAAAACTGTTTTTT	CASSVQWEKLFF
once	TRBJ2-7	TRBD2	TRBV19	TGTGCCAGTAGCCCGCTAGCGGGAGGGTCCTACGAGCAGTACTTC	CASSPLAGGSYEQYF
NA	TRBJ1-2	NA	TRBV25-1	TGTGCCAGCAGTGCGTTTGCAGGAAACCTCGATGGCTACACCTTC	CASSAFAGNLDGYTF
NA	TRBJ1-1	NA	TRBV19	TGTGCCAGTAGTATTAACAGGGACACTGAAGCTTTCTTT	CASSINRDTEAFF
NA	TRBJ1-1	NA	TRBV10-2	TGCGCCAGCAGTGATGGAGCTGTGAACACTGAAGCTTTCTTT	CASSDGAVNTEAFF
NA	TRBJ2-5	NA	TRBV9	TGTGCCAGCAGCGTAGGGACTATCGAACAAGAGACCCAGTACTTC	CASSVGTIEQETQYF
NA	TRBJ1-5	NA	TRBV21-1	TGTGCCAGCACCTCAAGGGGGGGGTATAGCAATCAGCCCCAGCATTTT	CASTSRGGYSNQPQHF
NA	TRBJ1-3	NA	TRBV6-5	TGTGCCATCAGGCAGACAGGAGGAAACACCATATATTTT	CAIRQTGGNTIYF
NA	TRBJ2-3	NA	TRBV30	TGTGCCTGCAGCGAGGCAGATACGCAGTATTTT	CACSEADTQYF
once	TRBJ1-3	NA	TRBV19	TGTGCCAGTAGTATTGGCGGTCGAAACACCATATATTTT	CASSIGGRNTIYF
NA	TRBJ2-3	NA	TRBV7-6	TGTGCCAGCAGCCTAAGGAGCGGGAGCACAGATACGCAGTATTTT	CASSLRSGSTDTQYF
NA	TRBJ2-7	TRBD2	TRBV29-1	TGCAGCGTTGAGGGGACTAGCTCAGGCGAGCAGTACTTC	CSVEGTSSGEQYF